This TCR beta chain was found in a study of neurological immune-mediated disorders. At least ten counts were recorded for this clonotype. TCRdb processed the 5' RACE reads anew with MiXCR; each CDR3 protein has one entry. Of around 66,000 distinct CDR3 sequences listed, 4% to 6% are singletons. Trimming at V came to 5 bases and at J to 7 bases, leaving 5 bases not matched to a gene. The CDR3 consists of 14 residues. Looked up from germline, CDR1 is ENHRY and CDR2 is SYGVKD. Sequenced: PBMCs. The clonotype was recovered from a woman in her twenties or thirties with multiple sclerosis. The V call is TRBV10-3, the J call TRBJ1-4, with 9 bases fitting TRBD1. CDR3 protein: CAISPTGGVEKLFF. CDR3 DNA: TGTGCCATCAGTCCGACAGGGGGGGTTGAAAAACTGTTTTTT.